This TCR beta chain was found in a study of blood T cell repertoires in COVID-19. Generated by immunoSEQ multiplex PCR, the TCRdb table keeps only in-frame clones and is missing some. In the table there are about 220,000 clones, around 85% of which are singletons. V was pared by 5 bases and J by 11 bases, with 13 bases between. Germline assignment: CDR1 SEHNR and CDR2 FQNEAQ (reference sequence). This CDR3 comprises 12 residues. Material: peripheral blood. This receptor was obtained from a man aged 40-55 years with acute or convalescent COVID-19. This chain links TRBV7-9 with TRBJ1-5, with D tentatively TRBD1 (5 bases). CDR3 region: CASSPLIRAQHF. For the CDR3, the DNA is TGTGCCAGCAGCCCCCTCATCAGGGCCCAGCATTTT.